Listed here is a single TCR beta chain. The germline V gene has CDR1 GTSNPN and CDR2 SVGIG (reference sequence). The CDR3 is 11 residues long. V was cut by 1 base and J by 12 bases, with 12 bases left in between. This entry is derived from a study of OX40 agonist ivuxolimab in advanced cancers. Produced via immunoSEQ multiplex PCR; TCRdb's table is partial and in-frame only. The top ten clones hold less than 14% of a sample with tens of thousands of clones, approximately 90% of them seen once. Patients were ruled out by autoimmune disease history or systemic immunosuppression. The TCR sequence derives from an adult with an advanced solid tumor such as melanoma, head and neck, liver or kidney cancer. This chain links TRBV30 with TRBJ1-1, with D possibly matching TRBD1 (5 bases). Specimen: CD4+ or CD8+ T cells sorted from blood, collected in a trial of the OX40 agonist ivuxolimab. CDR3 protein: CAWSDRRLTFF. For the CDR3, the DNA is TGTGCCTGGAGTGACAGGAGGCTGACTTTCTTT.